Given below is one TCR beta chain in context. Antigen: not known. Germline V gives CDR1 SGHTA, CDR2 FQGNSA. The CDR3 is 17 amino acids. Germline trimming cut 4 bases from V and 7 bases from J; bases unmatched to any gene: 10. This entry belongs to a study of OX40 agonist ivuxolimab in advanced cancers. Study background: Those enrolled were around 87% male, with a mean age of around 60 years and ages from roughly 20 to 90. It was permissible to have had prior anti-PD-1, anti-PD-L1 or anti-CTLA-4 therapy, and over 35% had some.

Regarding the study as a whole: Expanded clones were, on average, more numerous in CD8+ T cells than in CD4+. Expanded peripheral T cell antigen specificity was not determined.

Only in-frame clones appear in the TCRdb table, and some are missing; sequencing was by immunoSEQ multiplex PCR. Among about 100,000 clones, around 93% were seen once, and the ten largest hold around 0.58%. This clonotype was sampled from an adult with an advanced solid tumor such as melanoma, head and neck, liver or kidney cancer. The sequences come from CD4+ or CD8+ T cells sorted from blood, collected in a trial of the OX40 agonist ivuxolimab. The chain combines TRBV7-2 with TRBJ2-1; 13 bases align to TRBD2. CDR3 sequence: CASSSSWTSGSTNEQFF. CDR3 in DNA: TGTGCCAGCAGCTCCTCTTGGACTAGCGGGAGTACGAATGAGCAGTTCTTC.